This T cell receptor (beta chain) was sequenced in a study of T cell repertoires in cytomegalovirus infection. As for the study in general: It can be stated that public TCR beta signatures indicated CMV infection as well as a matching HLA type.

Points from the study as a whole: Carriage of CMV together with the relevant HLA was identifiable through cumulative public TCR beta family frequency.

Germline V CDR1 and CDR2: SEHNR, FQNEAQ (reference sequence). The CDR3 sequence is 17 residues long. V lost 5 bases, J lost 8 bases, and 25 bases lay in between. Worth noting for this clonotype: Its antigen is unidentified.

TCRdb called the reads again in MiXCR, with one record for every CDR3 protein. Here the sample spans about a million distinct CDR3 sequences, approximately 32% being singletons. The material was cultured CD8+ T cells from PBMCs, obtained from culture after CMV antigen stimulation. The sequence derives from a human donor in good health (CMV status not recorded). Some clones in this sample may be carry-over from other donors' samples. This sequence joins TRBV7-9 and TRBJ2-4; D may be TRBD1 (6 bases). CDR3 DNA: TGTGCCAGCAGCACCGCTAAGCAAGGGGGTGAGAGGGACATTCAGTACTTC. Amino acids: CASSTAKQGGERDIQYF.